One sample yielded the 17 T cell receptor beta chains listed below, sequenced in a study of cytomegalovirus exposure and HLA in healthy donors. PCR employed 60 Vbeta and 13 Jbeta primers. Data came from immunoSEQ multiplex PCR; TCRdb stores just in-frame clones and leaves some out. The sample consists of under 90,000 clones, about 80% of them appearing once. The material sequenced was PBMCs. The receptors were gathered from a woman aged 40 to 49 in good health and CMV-seronegative.

The chain links TRBV18 to TRBJ2-2; the D gene is possibly TRBD2 (6 bases). Trimming took 4 bases from V and 0 from J, leaving 12 bases between them. The CDR3 extends over 16 amino acids. Germline V gene sequence: CDR1 KGHSH, CDR2 LQKENI. The CDR3 is CASSQEGGANTGELFF. DNA of the CDR3: TGTGCCAGCTCACAGGAGGGAGGCGCGAACACCGGGGAGCTGTTTTTT.

The chain has TRBV29-1 and TRBJ2-3; TRBD2 might be the D (5 bases). Germline CDR1 is SQVTM and CDR2 is ANQGSEA. The CDR3 spans 16 residues. Trimming stripped 4 bases from V and 0 bases from J, with 17 bases between. The CDR3 DNA reads as TGCAGCGTTGGAGGACCCGAGGCGGGCAGCACAGATACGCAGTATTTT. This translates into CSVGGPEAGSTDTQYF.

The rearrangement links TRBV6-1 to TRBJ2-7; the match to TRBD1 covers 8 bases. The CDR3 is 16 residues long. Per germline, CDR1 MNHNS and CDR2 SASEGT. Trimming cost V 4 bases and J 0 bases; bases outside gene matches: 8. CDR3 in DNA: TGTGCCAGCAGTGTCCTCCCGGGACAGGCCTCCTACGAGCAGTACTTC. Encoded protein: CASSVLPGQASYEQYF.

The V and J genes are TRBV10-3 and TRBJ1-2, with 7 bases matching TRBD1. Per the germline V gene, CDR1 is ENHRY and CDR2 is SYGVKD. Trimming took 7 bases from V and 6 from J; bases not matched to a gene: 11. The length of the CDR3 is 14 residues. CDR3 DNA sequence: TGTGCCATCACCCCCGACAGGGTATTGGATGGCTACACCTTC. Translation: CAITPDRVLDGYTF.

The chain has TRBV6-5 and TRBJ1-2, with D uncertain. The CDR3 sequence is 15 residues long. Per germline, CDR1 MNHEY and CDR2 SVGAGI. Trimming pared 0 bases from V and 4 bases from J, leaving 12 bases between. The CDR3 spells CASSYSLTTSYGYTF. CDR3 in DNA: TGTGCCAGCAGTTACTCGTTGACAACCAGCTATGGCTACACCTTC.

The chain recombines TRBV30 with TRBJ2-7; D gene unclear. The V end was cut by 2 bases, the J end by 2 bases, with 13 bases between. The CDR3 totals 14 residues. Germline CDR1 reads GTSNPN; CDR2 reads SVGIG (reference sequence). CDR3 protein: CAWSREFFTYEQYF. The CDR3 DNA reads TGTGCCTGGAGTAGAGAGTTCTTTACCTACGAGCAGTACTTC.

The CDR3 loop reads CASSPGQGNHYEQYF. The CDR3 bases are TGTGCCAGCAGTCCAGGACAGGGCAATCACTACGAGCAGTACTTC. The rearrangement joins TRBV11-3 to TRBJ2-7, with TRBD1 identical over 8 bases. The J segment lost 3 bases and the V segment lost 6 bases, leaving 10 bases of the junction unmatched. This CDR3 is 15 amino acids long. In germline, CDR1 is SGHNT, CDR2 YENEEA.

CDR3 sequence reads: CASSGGLAGADTQYF. The CDR3 bases are TGTGCCAGCAGCGGGGGACTAGCGGGAGCAGATACGCAGTATTTT. The rearrangement links TRBV7-2 to TRBJ2-3, with 14 bases identical to TRBD2. V gave up 5 bases and J gave up 4 bases; unmatched junction bases: 2. Germline CDR1 is SGHTA and CDR2 is FQGNSA. The CDR3 runs to 15 residues.

The rearrangement uses TRBV11-1 and TRBJ2-3; D ambiguous. Trimming took 2 bases from V and 0 from J, leaving 6 bases between them. This CDR3 spans 14 amino acids. Germline assignment: CDR1 SGHAT and CDR2 FQDESV (reference sequence). This CDR3 is CASSLFRSTDTQYF. The CDR3 DNA follows: TGTGCCAGCAGCTTATTCAGAAGCACAGATACGCAGTATTTT.

Only a few counts were recorded for this clone. J is TRBJ1-1 and V is TRBV2; D gene ambiguous. Germline CDR1 and CDR2: SNHLY and FYNNEI. The V gene lost 9 bases and the J gene lost 12 bases, with 17 bases spanning the gap. This CDR3 has 11 residues. The CDR3 coding sequence is TGTGCCAGTGGAAGAACAGCCGAGTCTTTCTTT. This gives the protein CASGRTAESFF.

V is TRBV29-1 and J is TRBJ2-7, with 8 nucleotides matching TRBD1. The CDR3 consists of 11 residues. J was trimmed by 3 bases and V by 7 bases; bases with no gene match: 2. Germline V CDR1 and CDR2: SQVTM, ANQGSEA. CDR3 amino acids: CSAGGNYEQYF. Here the CDR3 DNA reads TGCAGCGCAGGGGGCAACTACGAGCAGTACTTC.

The chain combines TRBV28 with TRBJ2-7; 7 positions match TRBD1. V was clipped by 2 bases and J by 4 bases; unmatched bases: 2. Germline V gene sequence: CDR1 MDHEN, CDR2 SYDVKM. CDR3 length equals 13 residues. The CDR3 protein is CASSLDRAYEQYF. As DNA, the CDR3 is TGTGCCAGCAGTTTAGACAGGGCATACGAGCAGTACTTC.

The chain carries TRBV5-5 and TRBJ1-2; D remains ambiguous. Trimming took off 2 bases at V and 0 bases at J, with 8 bases between the two ends. Germline CDR1 is SGHKS and CDR2 is YYEKEE (reference sequence). The CDR3 consists of 14 residues. As DNA, the CDR3 is TGTGCCAGCAGCTTCTCTCAGTCTAACTATGGCTACACCTTC. This codes for CASSFSQSNYGYTF.

This clone was observed a few times. This rearrangement joins TRBV7-6 to TRBJ1-3; 7 bases are a match to TRBD1. This CDR3 region has 16 residues. Germline V CDR1 and CDR2: SGHVS, FNYEAQ. V lost 4 bases to trimming and J lost 2 bases; unmatched junction nucleotides: 8. The CDR3 here is CASSSSPTGAGNTIYF. The DNA of the CDR3 is TGTGCCAGCAGCTCCTCCCCAACAGGGGCTGGAAACACCATATATTTT.

CDR3 coding DNA: TGTGCCAGCAGCTTAGACTACACAGATACGCAGTATTTT. It encodes CASSLDYTDTQYF. This chain joins TRBV7-6 and TRBJ2-3, with D hard to call. The CDR3 has 13 amino acids. The germline V gene encodes CDR1 SGHVS and CDR2 FNYEAQ. The V gene lost 1 base and the J gene lost 2 bases, with 4 bases spanning the gap.

In its sample, this clone was seen a few times. The rearrangement uses TRBV10-3 and TRBJ1-1, with a possible D match to TRBD1 (5 bases). CDR1 is ENHRY and CDR2 is SYGVKD in the germline V gene. The CDR3 has 13 residues. Deletions cut 7 bases from V and 4 bases from J, with 13 bases between. CDR3 sequence: CAITGGRGTEAFF. CDR3 nucleotides: TGTGCCATCACCGGGGGACGGGGCACTGAAGCTTTCTTT.

The chain has TRBV18 and TRBJ2-1; 13 bases are shared with TRBD2. Germline V gene sequence: CDR1 KGHSH, CDR2 LQKENI. The CDR3 consists of 16 residues. J gave up 10 bases and V 3 bases, and 9 bases lay outside the gene matches. CDR3 amino acids: CASSPKGLAGIKEQFF. Written as DNA, the CDR3 is TGTGCCAGCTCACCTAAGGGACTAGCGGGAATTAAGGAGCAGTTCTTC.